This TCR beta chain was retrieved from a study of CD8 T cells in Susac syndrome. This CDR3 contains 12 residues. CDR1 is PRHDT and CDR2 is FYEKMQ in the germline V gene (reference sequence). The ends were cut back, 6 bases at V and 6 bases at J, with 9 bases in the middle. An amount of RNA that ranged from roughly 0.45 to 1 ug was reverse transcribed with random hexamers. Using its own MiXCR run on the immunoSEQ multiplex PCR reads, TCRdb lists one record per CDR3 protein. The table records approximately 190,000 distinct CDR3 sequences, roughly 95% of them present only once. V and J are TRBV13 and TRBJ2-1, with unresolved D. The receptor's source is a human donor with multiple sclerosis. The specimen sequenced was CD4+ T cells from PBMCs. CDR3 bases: TGTGCCAGCAGTAAGCCCGGCAATGAGCAGTTCTTC. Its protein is CASSKPGNEQFF.